This entry lists 12 T cell receptor beta chains sequenced from one sample in a study of siplizumab effects on memory and regulatory T cells. Sequenced by immunoSEQ multiplex PCR; TCRdb stores in-frame clones only, minus some. The data hold 95,000 to 100,000 clones, with roughly 91% observed a single time. Input material: non-Treg CD4+ T cells sorted from blood. The receptors originated from a human donor in good health.

The CDR3 nucleotides are TGTGCCAGTAGTATCCAGACCCAGGGTGATCAGCCCCAGCATTTT. It is translated as CASSIQTQGDQPQHF. This chain connects TRBV19 to TRBJ1-5; a weak D match, TRBD1 (5 bases). The germline V gene has CDR1 LNHDA and CDR2 SQIVND (reference sequence). V dropped 3 bases and J dropped 5 bases, with 14 bases sitting between them. The CDR3 contains 15 residues.

This clone has just one count. The chain links TRBV6-5 to TRBJ2-1; possible D gene TRBD1, 5 bases. Trimming removed 2 bases at V and 7 bases at J, with 12 bases between. In germline, CDR1 is MNHEY, CDR2 SVGAGI. The CDR3 is 14 amino acids. The CDR3 region is CASSYGSPGNEQFF. The CDR3 nucleotides read TGTGCCAGCAGTTACGGATCGCCAGGGAATGAGCAGTTCTTC.

Only one count was recorded for this clone. Other DNA sequences within the sample encode an identical CDR3. The chain carries TRBV19 and TRBJ2-7; no clear D. Germline CDR1 LNHDA, CDR2 SQIVND (reference sequence). The CDR3 extends over 14 amino acids. Trimming removed 2 bases at V and 0 bases at J, with 8 bases between. As DNA, the CDR3 is TGTGCCAGTAGTATACGGACGGACTCCTACGAGCAGTACTTC. Its protein product is CASSIRTDSYEQYF.

V usage is TRBV7-9 and J usage is TRBJ1-1, with D possibly TRBD1 on 5 matching bases. V lost 2 bases and J lost 0, with 10 bases in between. Germline V gene lookup returns CDR1 SEHNR and CDR2 FQNEAQ (reference sequence). CDR3 size: 15 residues. In nucleotides, the CDR3 is TGTGCCAGCAGCTTACAGGACACGTTGAACACTGAAGCTTTCTTT. Its translation is CASSLQDTLNTEAFF. Full variable domain (outside the CDR3, taken from reference TRBV7-9 and TRBJ1-1): DTGVSQNPRHKITKRGQNVTFRCDPISEHNRLYWYRQTLGQGPEFLTYFQNEAQLEKSRLLSDRFSAERPKGSFSTLEIQRTEQGDSAMYLCASSLQDTLNTEAFFGQGTRLTVV.

The CDR3 spells CASSSIGTLVSPLHF. The CDR3, as DNA: TGTGCCAGCAGCTCTATTGGGACCTTGGTTTCACCCCTCCACTTT. The chain uses TRBV7-2 and TRBJ1-6, with D perhaps TRBD1 (5 bases). V gave up 4 bases and J gave up 9 bases, with 16 bases separating them. This CDR3 spans 15 amino acids. Germline V gene data show CDR1 as SGHTA and CDR2 as FQGNSA.

The chain links TRBV11-3 to TRBJ2-2; D ambiguous. V lost 5 bases, J lost 7 bases, and 11 bases lay in between. CDR1 is SGHNT and CDR2 is YENEEA in the germline V gene. The CDR3 totals 13 residues. The CDR3 DNA follows: TGTGCCAGCAGCACCTCTCCCATCGGGGAGCTGTTTTTT. Protein sequence: CASSTSPIGELFF.

The rearrangement links TRBV6-5 to TRBJ2-7, with D possibly TRBD2 on 5 matching bases. V lost 2 bases, J lost 4 bases, and 12 bases lay in between. The CDR3 runs to 14 residues. Germline assignment: CDR1 MNHEY and CDR2 SVGAGI. The chain's CDR3 is CASSYKGRGYEQYF. CDR3 nucleotides: TGTGCCAGCAGTTACAAGGGTCGGGGTTACGAGCAGTACTTC.

The V and J genes are TRBV6-5 and TRBJ2-1, with 7 bases identical to TRBD2. The junction had 5 bases not matched to a gene; V was cut back by 6 bases and J by 0 bases. The CDR3 length is 15 residues. Germline CDR1 reads MNHEY; CDR2 reads SVGAGI. CDR3 in DNA: TGTGCCAGCAGCTCGGGACTAAGCTCCTACAATGAGCAGTTCTTC. Encoded protein: CASSSGLSSYNEQFF.

This clone occurred once. The chain joins TRBV30 to TRBJ1-3, with D possibly TRBD1 on 5 matching bases. The V gene lost 4 bases and the J gene lost 4 bases, with 11 bases spanning the gap. The CDR3 is 13 amino acids. CDR1 is GTSNPN and CDR2 is SVGIG in the germline V gene (reference sequence). Here the CDR3 DNA reads TGTGCCTGGATTGGCAGGGAGGGAAACACCATATATTTT. Protein product: CAWIGREGNTIYF.

This clone was seen only once. V and J are TRBV19 and TRBJ2-7; 9 bases align to TRBD1. Trimming took 6 bases from V and 2 from J; bases not matched to a gene: 8. The V gene's germline CDR1 is LNHDA and CDR2 SQIVND (reference sequence). The CDR3 sequence is 15 residues long. CDR3 coding DNA: TGTGCCAGTAGCCGTCCGGGACAGGGCGCCTACGAGCAGTACTTC. This gives the protein CASSRPGQGAYEQYF.

This chain links TRBV27 with TRBJ1-3; D gene ambiguous. CDR1 and CDR2 (germline): MNHEY, SMNVEV (reference sequence). This CDR3 spans 13 amino acids. V was clipped by 5 bases and J by 0 bases, with 5 bases between them. Here the CDR3 DNA reads TGTGCCAGCAGTCTCCTCTCTGGAAACACCATATATTTT. Protein product: CASSLLSGNTIYF.

The rearrangement links TRBV7-9 to TRBJ1-5, with 12 positions matching TRBD1. The germline CDR1 and CDR2 sequences are SEHNR and FQNEAQ (reference sequence). The CDR3 has 14 amino acids. The V and J ends lost 6 bases and 6 bases, in that order; junction bases with no gene match: 3. The CDR3 loop is CASRGQGAGQPQHF. The DNA for the CDR3 is TGTGCCAGCAGGGGACAGGGGGCAGGTCAGCCCCAGCATTTT.